This T cell receptor beta chain emerged from a study of blood T cell repertoires in COVID-19. Study context: COVID-19 samples collected from the United States, Italy and Spain covered acute and convalescent phases.

CDR3 length: 12 residues. Trimming shortened V by 2 bases and J by 0 bases, and 3 bases separated the two germline ends. Germline V gives CDR1 SGHDT, CDR2 YYEEEE. The data were produced by immunoSEQ multiplex PCR, yet TCRdb's version contains in-frame clones alone and is incomplete. This table has fewer than 350,000 clones, 86% appearing once. The specimen was peripheral blood. This clonotype was obtained from a woman aged 30 to 39 with COVID-19, enrolled during active disease. The genes are TRBV5-6 and TRBJ2-7; no definite D call. CDR3 in amino acids: CASSFSSYEQYF. CDR3 nucleotides: TGTGCCAGCAGCTTCTCCTCCTACGAGCAGTACTTC. Full variable domain (remainder filled in from reference TRBV5-6 and TRBJ2-7): DAGVTQSPTHLIKTRGQQVTLRCSPKSGHDTVSWYQQALGQGPQFIFQYYEEEERQRGNFPDRFSGHQFPNYSSELNVNALLLGDSALYLCASSFSSYEQYFGPGTRLTVT.